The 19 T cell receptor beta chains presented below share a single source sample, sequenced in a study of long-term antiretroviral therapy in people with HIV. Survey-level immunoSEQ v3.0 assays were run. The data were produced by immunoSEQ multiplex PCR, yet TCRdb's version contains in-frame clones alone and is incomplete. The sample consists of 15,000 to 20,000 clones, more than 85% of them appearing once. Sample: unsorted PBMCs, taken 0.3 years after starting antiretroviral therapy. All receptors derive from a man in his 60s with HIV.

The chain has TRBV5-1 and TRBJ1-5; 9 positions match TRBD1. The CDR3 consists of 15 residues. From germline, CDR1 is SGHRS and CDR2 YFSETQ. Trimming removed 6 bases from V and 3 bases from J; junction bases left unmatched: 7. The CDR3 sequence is CASNPGTGNNQPQHF. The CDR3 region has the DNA TGCGCCAGCAACCCGGGGACAGGGAACAATCAGCCCCAGCATTTT.

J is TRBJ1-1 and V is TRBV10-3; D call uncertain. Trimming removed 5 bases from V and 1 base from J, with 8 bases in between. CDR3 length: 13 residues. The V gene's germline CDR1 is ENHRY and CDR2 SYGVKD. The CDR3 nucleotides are TGTGCCATCAGTCAAACAGAGAACACTGAAGCTTTCTTT. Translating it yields CAISQTENTEAFF.

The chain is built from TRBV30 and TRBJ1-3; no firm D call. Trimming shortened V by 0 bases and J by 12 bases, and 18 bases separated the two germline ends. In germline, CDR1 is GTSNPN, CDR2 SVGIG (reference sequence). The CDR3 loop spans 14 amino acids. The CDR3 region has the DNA TGTGCCTGGAGTGTACGGCCGGGCCGAAGAGACATATATTTT. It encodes CAWSVRPGRRDIYF.

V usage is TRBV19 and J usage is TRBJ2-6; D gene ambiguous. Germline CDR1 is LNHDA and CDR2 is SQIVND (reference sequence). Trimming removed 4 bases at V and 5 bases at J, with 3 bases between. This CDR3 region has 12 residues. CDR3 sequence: CASSSRANVLTF. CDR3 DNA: TGTGCCAGTAGTAGCAGGGCCAACGTCCTGACTTTC. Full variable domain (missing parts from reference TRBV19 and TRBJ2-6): DGGITQSPKYLFRKEGQNVTLSCEQNLNHDAMYWYRQDPGQGLRLIYYSQIVNDFQKGDIAEGYSVSREKKESFPLTVTSAQKNPTAFYLCASSSRANVLTFGAGSRLTVL.

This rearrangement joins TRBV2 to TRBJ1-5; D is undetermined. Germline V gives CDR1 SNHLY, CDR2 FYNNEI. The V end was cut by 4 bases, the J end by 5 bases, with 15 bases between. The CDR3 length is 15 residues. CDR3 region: CASSASEGSYQPQHF. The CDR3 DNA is TGTGCCAGCAGTGCCTCGGAGGGATCTTATCAGCCCCAGCATTTT.

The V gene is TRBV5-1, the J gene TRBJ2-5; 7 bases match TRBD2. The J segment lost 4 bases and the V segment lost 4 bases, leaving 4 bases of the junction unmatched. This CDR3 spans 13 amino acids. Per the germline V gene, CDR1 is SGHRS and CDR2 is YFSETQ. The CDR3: CASSPGGGETQYF. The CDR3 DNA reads TGCGCCAGCAGCCCCGGCGGGGGAGAGACCCAGTACTTC.

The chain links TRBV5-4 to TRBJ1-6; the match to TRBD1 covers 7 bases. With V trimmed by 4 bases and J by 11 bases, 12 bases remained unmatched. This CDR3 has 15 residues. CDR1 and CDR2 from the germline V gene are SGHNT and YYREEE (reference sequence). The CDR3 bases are TGTGCCAGCAGCCCGTCGACAGGGTCTAGGCCACCCCTCCACTTT. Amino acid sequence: CASSPSTGSRPPLHF.

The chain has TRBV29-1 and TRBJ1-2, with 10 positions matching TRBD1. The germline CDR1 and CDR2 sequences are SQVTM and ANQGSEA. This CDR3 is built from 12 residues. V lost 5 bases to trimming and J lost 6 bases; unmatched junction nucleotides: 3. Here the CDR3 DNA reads TGCAGCGTTCCCGGGACAGGGGATGGCTACACCTTC. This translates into CSVPGTGDGYTF.

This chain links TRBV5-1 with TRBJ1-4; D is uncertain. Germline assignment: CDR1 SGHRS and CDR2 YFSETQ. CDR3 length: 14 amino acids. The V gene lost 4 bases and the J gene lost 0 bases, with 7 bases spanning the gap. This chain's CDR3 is CASSQVATNEKLFF. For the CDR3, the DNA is TGCGCCAGCAGCCAGGTAGCAACTAATGAAAAACTGTTTTTT.

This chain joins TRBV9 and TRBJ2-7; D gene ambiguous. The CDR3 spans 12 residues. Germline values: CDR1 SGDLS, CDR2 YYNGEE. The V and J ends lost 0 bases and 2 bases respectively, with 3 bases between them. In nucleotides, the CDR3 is TGTGCCAGCAGCGTAGACCCCTACGAGCAGTACTTC. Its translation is CASSVDPYEQYF.

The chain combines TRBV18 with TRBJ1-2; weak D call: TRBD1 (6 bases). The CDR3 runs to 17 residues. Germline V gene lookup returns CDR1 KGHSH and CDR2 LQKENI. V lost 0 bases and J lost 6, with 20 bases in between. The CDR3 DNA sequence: TGTGCCAGCTCACCACCCCATCTAGTGGGGGGCAAGGATGGCTACACCTTC. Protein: CASSPPHLVGGKDGYTF.

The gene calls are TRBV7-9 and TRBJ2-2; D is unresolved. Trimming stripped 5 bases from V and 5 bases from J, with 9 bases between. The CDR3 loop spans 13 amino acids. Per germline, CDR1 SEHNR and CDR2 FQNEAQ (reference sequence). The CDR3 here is CASSPVRTGELFF. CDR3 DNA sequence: TGTGCCAGCAGCCCCGTTCGGACCGGGGAGCTGTTTTTT.

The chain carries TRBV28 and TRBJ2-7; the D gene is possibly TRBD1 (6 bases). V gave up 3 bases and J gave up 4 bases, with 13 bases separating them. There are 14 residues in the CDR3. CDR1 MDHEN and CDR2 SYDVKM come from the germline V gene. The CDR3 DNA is TGTGCCAGCAGTTTTTGGGACACGAAATACGAGCAGTACTTC. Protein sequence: CASSFWDTKYEQYF.

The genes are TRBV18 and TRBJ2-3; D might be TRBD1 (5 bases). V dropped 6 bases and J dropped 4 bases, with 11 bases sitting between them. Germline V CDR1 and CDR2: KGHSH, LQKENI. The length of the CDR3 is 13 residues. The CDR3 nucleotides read TGTGCCAGCTCTGGCAGGGCGCCAGATACGCAGTATTTT. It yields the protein CASSGRAPDTQYF.

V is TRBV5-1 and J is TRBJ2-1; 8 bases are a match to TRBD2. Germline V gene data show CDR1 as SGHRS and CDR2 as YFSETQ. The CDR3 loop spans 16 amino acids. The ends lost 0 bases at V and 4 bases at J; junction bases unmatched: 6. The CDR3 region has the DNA TGCGCCAGCAGCTTGGGGCAACTAGCGGCATACAATGAGCAGTTCTTC. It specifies CASSLGQLAAYNEQFF.

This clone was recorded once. Here the CDR3 DNA reads TGTGCCAGCAGCTTATCCGCGGCCACCTACGAGCAGTACTTC. The encoded protein is CASSLSAATYEQYF. The rearrangement uses TRBV7-8 and TRBJ2-7, with D uncertain. Germline V gives CDR1 SGHVS, CDR2 FQNEAQ. V was pared by 2 bases and J by 2 bases, with 10 bases between. The CDR3 loop spans 14 amino acids.

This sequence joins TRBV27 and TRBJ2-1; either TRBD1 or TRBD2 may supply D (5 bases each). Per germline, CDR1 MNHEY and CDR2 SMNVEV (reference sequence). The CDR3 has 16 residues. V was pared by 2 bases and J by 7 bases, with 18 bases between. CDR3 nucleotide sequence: TGTGCCAGCAGTTTAGGGGCTGTGCGGGCTCTTAATGAGCAGTTCTTC. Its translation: CASSLGAVRALNEQFF.

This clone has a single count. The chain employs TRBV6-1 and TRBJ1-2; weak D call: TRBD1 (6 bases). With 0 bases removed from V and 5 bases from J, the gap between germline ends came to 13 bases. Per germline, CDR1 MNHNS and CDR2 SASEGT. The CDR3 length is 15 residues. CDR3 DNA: TGTGCCAGCAGTGAAGCGGAGGAGGGGGGGTATGGCTACACCTTC. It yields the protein CASSEAEEGGYGYTF.

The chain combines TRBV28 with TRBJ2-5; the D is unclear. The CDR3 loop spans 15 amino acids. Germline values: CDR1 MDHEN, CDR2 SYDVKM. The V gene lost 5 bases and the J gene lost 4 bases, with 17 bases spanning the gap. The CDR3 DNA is TGTGCCAGCAGTGGTCGCAGGAGCCCATTAGAGACCCAGTACTTC. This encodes CASSGRRSPLETQYF. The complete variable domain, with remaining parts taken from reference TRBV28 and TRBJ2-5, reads DVKVTQSSRYLVKRTGEKVFLECVQDMDHENMFWYRQDPGLGLRLIYFSYDVKMKEKGDIPEGYSVSREKKERFSLILESASTNQTSMYLCASSGRRSPLETQYFGPGTRLLVL.